Presented here are 3 T cell receptor beta chains from one specimen sequenced in a study of blood T cell repertoires in COVID-19. Generated by immunoSEQ multiplex PCR, the TCRdb table keeps only in-frame clones and is missing some. Among about 200,000 clones listed, about 84% were seen once. Sequenced sample: PBMCs or T cells enriched from blood (not recorded which). These receptors all come from a man aged 40-50 years with acute COVID-19.

This chain connects TRBV7-9 to TRBJ1-2; 8 bases map to TRBD1. The ends lost 10 bases at V and 7 bases at J; junction bases unmatched: 14. Germline CDR1 is SEHNR and CDR2 is FQNEAQ (reference sequence). The CDR3 has 14 amino acids. The CDR3 DNA is TGTGCCACCAACCTAAACCAGGGGGCGCCTGGCTACACCTTC. Translating gives CATNLNQGAPGYTF. Full variable domain (outside the CDR3, taken from reference TRBV7-9 and TRBJ1-2): DTGVSQNPRHKITKRGQNVTFRCDPISEHNRLYWYRQTLGQGPEFLTYFQNEAQLEKSRLLSDRFSAERPKGSFSTLEIQRTEQGDSAMYLCATNLNQGAPGYTFGSGTRLTVV.

This chain links TRBV28 with TRBJ1-3, with D possibly TRBD1 on 6 matching bases. The CDR3 consists of 15 residues. V lost 6 bases to trimming and J lost 0 bases, with 12 bases between them. Germline V gives CDR1 MDHEN, CDR2 SYDVKM. The CDR3 loop is CASSRGTSSGNTIYF. CDR3 in DNA: TGTGCCAGCAGCCGAGGGACAAGCTCTGGAAACACCATATATTTT.

The chain couples TRBV24-1 to TRBJ1-1, with 9 bases fitting TRBD1. V lost 6 bases to trimming and J lost 11 bases; unmatched junction nucleotides: 12. Germline V CDR1 and CDR2: KGHDR, SFDVKD. The length of the CDR3 is 14 residues. The CDR3 loop reads CATSNTGGAGKAFF. The CDR3 bases are TGTGCCACCAGTAATACAGGGGGCGCGGGTAAGGCTTTCTTT.